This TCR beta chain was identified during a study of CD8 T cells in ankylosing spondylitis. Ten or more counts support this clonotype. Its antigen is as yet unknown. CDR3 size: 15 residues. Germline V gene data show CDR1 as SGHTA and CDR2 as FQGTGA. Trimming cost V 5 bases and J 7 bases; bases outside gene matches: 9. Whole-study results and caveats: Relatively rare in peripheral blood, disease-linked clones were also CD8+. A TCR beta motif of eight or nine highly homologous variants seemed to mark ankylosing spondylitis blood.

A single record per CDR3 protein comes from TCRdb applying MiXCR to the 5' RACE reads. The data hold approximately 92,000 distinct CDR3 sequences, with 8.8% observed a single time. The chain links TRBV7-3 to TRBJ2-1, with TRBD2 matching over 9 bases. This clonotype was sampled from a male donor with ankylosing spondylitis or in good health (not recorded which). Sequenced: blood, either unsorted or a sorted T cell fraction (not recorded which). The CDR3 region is CASSPLAGFQNEQFF. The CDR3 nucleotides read TGTGCCAGCAGCCCCCTAGCGGGGTTTCAGAATGAGCAGTTCTTC.